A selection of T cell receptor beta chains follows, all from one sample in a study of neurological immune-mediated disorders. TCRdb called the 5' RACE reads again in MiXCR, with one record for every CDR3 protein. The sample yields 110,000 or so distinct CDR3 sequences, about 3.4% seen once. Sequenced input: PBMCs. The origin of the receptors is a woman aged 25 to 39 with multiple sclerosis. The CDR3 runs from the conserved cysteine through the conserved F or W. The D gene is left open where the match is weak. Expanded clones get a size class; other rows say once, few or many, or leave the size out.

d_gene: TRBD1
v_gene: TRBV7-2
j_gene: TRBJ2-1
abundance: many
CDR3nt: TGTGCCAGCAGCCCGTCCCCAGGGGGCTCGGGCTACAATGAGCAGTTCTTC
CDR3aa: CASSPSPGGSGYNEQFF

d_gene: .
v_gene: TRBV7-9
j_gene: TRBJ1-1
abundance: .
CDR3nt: TGTGCCAGCAGCTATTGGCTGGGTCGGCAGATGAACACTGAAGCTTTCTTT
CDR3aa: CASSYWLGRQMNTEAFF

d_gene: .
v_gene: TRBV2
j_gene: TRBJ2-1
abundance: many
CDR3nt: TGTGCCGCCTCGGACGGAAGCAATGAGCAGTTCTTC
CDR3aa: CAASDGSNEQFF

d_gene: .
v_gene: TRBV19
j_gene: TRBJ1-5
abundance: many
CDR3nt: TGTGCCAGTAAACAGGCTTACAATCAGCCCCAGCATTTT
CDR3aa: CASKQAYNQPQHF

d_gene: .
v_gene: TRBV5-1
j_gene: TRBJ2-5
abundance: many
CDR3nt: TGCGCCAGCAGCTTGTACCTTCGAGAGACCCAGTACTTC
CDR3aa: CASSLYLRETQYF

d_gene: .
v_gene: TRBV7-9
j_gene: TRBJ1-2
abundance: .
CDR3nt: TGTGCCAGCAGCTTAGCGGTGAATTATGGCTACACCTTC
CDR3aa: CASSLAVNYGYTF

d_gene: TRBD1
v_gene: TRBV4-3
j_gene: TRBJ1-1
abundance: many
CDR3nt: TGCGCCAGCAGCCAAGGACAGGGGGGCACTGAAGCTTTCTTT
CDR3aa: CASSQGQGGTEAFF

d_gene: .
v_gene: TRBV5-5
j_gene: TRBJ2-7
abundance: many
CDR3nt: TGTGCCAGCAGCTTATCCTTGAGCAGCGGCGAGCAGTACTTC
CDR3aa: CASSLSLSSGEQYF

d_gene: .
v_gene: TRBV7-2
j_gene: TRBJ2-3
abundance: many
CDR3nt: TGTGCCAGCAGCTTAGCGTCAGATACGCAGTATTTT
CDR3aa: CASSLASDTQYF

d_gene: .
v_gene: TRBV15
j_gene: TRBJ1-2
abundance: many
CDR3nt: TGTGCCACCAGCAGAGGCGGCAGCTCTAACTATGGCTACACCTTC
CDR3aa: CATSRGGSSNYGYTF

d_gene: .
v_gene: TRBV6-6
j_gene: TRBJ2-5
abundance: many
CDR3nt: TGTGCCAGCAGTTGGGGGCTAGAGACCCAGTACTTC
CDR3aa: CASSWGLETQYF

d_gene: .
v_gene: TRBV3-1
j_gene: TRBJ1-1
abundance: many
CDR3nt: TGTGCCAGCAGCGATCAACTCAGCCATGAAGCTTTCTTT
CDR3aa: CASSDQLSHEAFF

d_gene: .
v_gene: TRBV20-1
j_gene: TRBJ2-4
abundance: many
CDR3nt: TGCAGTGCTAGTCTATTTATAGCCAAAAACATTCAGTACTTC
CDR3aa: CSASLFIAKNIQYF

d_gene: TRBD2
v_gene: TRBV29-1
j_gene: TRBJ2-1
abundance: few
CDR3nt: TGCAGCGTTGGACTAGCGAGGAACAATGAGCAGTTCTTC
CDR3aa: CSVGLARNNEQFF

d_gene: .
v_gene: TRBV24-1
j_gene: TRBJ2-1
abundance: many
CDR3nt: TGTGCCACCAGTGACTCGGGGCTTCCTGAGCAGTTCTTC
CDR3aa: CATSDSGLPEQFF

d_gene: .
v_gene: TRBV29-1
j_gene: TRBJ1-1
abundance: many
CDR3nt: TGCAGCGTTGTTAACACTGAAGCTTTCTTT
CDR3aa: CSVVNTEAFF

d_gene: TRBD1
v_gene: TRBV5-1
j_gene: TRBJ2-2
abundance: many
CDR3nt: TGCGCCAGCAGCTTGGAATTTGGGGACAGATTCACCGGGGAGCTGTTTTTT
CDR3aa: CASSLEFGDRFTGELFF

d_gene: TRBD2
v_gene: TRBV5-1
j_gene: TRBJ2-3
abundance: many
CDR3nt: TGCGCCAGCAGCCCCGGACTAGCGGGGTTTACAGATACGCAGTATTTT
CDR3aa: CASSPGLAGFTDTQYF